This T cell receptor beta chain was sequenced in a study of neurological immune-mediated disorders (dated by TCRdb to the late 2010s). Describing the broader study: Among the roughly 34 multiple sclerosis patients, relapsing-remitting MS was present in roughly 30 and secondary progressive MS was present in 3. Peripheral blood TCR-beta repertoires from patients with HTLV-I-associated myelopathy (HAM/TSP), patients with multiple sclerosis, and healthy controls were compared in the study using UMI-based sequencing. The roughly 110 TCR-beta libraries covered PBMC samples along with longitudinal samples, technical triplicates, and paired sorted CD4+ and CD8+ T-cell subsets. The cohort was made up of 68 subjects, consisting of about 14 HAM/TSP patients, roughly 35 multiple sclerosis patients and approximately 20 healthy controls. What the authors observed across the whole study: No association of the MS cluster with clinical or MRI features was observed, and the need for larger cohorts was stated by the authors. The highest TCR clonal expansion was observed in HAM/TSP patients, whereas the lowest was observed in MS patients, even when compared with healthy controls. Phylogenetic analysis grouped repertoires from 18 of 34 MS patients into a cluster of related CDR3 sequences, suggesting a possible repertoire-level signature. Expanded clones from different subjects shared no identical CDR3 amino acid sequences, which suggests that TCR-beta repertoires were private in all groups.

To synthesize cDNA, template-switch 5'RACE was performed with a primer carrying a 10-nucleotide random unique molecular identifier so that each TCR transcript was tagged. Every sequencing run yielded over 180 million TCR-beta sequences covering 15-18 subjects. The RNeasy kit was used for extraction of total RNA. TCR-beta VDJ regions were amplified with primers for the TCR constant region and the 5'RACE anchor, using the KAPA Real-time Library Amplification kit. A first PCR added sample indexes and Illumina adaptors, and a second PCR then raised library yield. After Ampure bead purification, the TCR product of roughly 650 bp was size-selected on a 2% E-gel SizeSelection system. Before pooling, library quality was assessed on a Bioanalyzer, concentration was determined with Qubit, and library quantification was performed with the Kapa Library Quantification kit. An Illumina HiSeq 2500 sequenced the libraries paired-end 2 x 150 bp. To increase sequence diversity, roughly 24-32% phiX was spiked into each library pool. The paper's processing steps were these. Quality-filtered reads were processed with the UMI-based MiGEC pipeline, and over 75% of raw TCR sequences were removed by the MiGEC pipeline during error correction. IMGT germline references were used for alignment of VDJ genes, and clonotypes were defined by a unique CDR3 amino acid sequence together with V-J genes. Clonal expansion, Shannon diversity and CDR3 relatedness (CalcPairwiseDistances, ClusterSamples) were evaluated with VDJtools, and phylogenetic trees were built with CLCbio workbench. Clones with at least 8 unique UMIs were defined as expanded, with this threshold being based on coefficient-of-variation modelling across technical triplicates. TCRdb's own reprocessing of the public reads used fastp at Q25 and MiXCR and kept productive beta chains. Here each entry gathers all rows of one CDR3 protein and keeps the most common genes and DNA. The V and J calls here are based on TCRdb, not the publication. Within this sample are tens of thousands of distinct CDR3 sequences, with about 2.5% of them counted one time only. Clones ranked in the top ten supply about 3% of the sample.

For the unsorted PBMC libraries, 2 million PBMCs were stored in RNAlater at -80 degrees C until RNA extraction and were used to generate the libraries. The multiple sclerosis patients were enrolled in a US clinical protocol that used magnetic resonance imaging to evaluate disease progression. Peripheral blood was subjected to Ficoll-Hypaque density gradient centrifugation to isolate PBMCs, which were then cryopreserved in liquid nitrogen. This clonotype was observed many times. Its antigen has not been determined. No much larger clone exists at a distance of one base, and base qualities are not known. Sample: PBMCs. The receptor's source is a man aged 50 or older with multiple sclerosis.

The nucleotide sequence reads as follows: TGCAGTGCCGACCGGACAGGGGTGGAGACCCAGTACTTC. This codes for CSADRTGVETQYF. This chain is built from TRBV20-1 and TRBJ2-5; TRBD1 fits 9 bases in the junction. Reading the germline V gene (reference sequence) gives CDR1 DFQATT and CDR2 SNEGSKA. Measured from the cysteine to the phenylalanine, the CDR3 is 13 residues long. Solely the CDR3 DNA is kept, with 39 bases framed from the first base. The germline V end is reduced by 6 bases and the J end by 5 bases; junction bases left unmatched: 7.